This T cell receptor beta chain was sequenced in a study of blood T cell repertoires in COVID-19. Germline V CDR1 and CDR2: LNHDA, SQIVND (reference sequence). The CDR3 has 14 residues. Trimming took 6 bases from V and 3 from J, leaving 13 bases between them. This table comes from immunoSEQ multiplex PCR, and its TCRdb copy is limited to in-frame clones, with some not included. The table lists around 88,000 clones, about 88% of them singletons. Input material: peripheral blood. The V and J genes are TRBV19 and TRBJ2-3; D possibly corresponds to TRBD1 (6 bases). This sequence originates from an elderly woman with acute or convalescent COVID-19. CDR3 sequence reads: CASRPNRETDTQYF. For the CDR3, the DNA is TGTGCCAGTAGACCCAACAGGGAAACAGATACGCAGTATTTT.